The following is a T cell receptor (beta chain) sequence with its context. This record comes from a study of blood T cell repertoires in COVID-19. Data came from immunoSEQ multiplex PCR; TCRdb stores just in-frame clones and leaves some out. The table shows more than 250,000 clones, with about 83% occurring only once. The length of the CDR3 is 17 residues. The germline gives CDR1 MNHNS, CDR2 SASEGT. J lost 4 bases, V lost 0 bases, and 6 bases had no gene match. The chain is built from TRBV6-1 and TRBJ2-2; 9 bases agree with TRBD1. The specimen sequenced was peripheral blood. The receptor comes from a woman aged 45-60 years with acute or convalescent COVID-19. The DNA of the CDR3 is TGTGCCAGCAGTGAAGCGGAGACAGGGGGAATCACCGGGGAGCTGTTTTTT. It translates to CASSEAETGGITGELFF.